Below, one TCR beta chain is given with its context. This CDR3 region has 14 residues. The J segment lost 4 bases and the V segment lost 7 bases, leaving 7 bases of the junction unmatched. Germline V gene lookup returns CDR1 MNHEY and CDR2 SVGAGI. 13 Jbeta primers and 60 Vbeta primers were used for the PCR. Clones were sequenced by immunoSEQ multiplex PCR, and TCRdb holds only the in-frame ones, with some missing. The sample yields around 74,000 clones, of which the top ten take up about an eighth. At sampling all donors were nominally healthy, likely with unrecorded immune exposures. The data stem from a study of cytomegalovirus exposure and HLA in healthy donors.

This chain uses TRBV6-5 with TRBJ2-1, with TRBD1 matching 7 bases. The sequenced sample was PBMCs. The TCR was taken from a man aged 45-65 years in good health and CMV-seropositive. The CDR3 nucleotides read TGTGCCAGCACTCCCCCGGGACAGTACAATGAGCAGTTCTTC. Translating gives CASTPPGQYNEQFF.